A selection of T cell receptor beta chains follows, all from one sample in a study of PD-1 blockade in classical Hodgkin lymphoma. Profiled with immunoSEQ multiplex PCR; TCRdb holds only in-frame clones, not every one. The sample shows 90,000 to 95,000 clones, roughly 89% of them seen only once. The sample consisted of peripheral blood mononuclear cells (PBMCs), taken before the second cycle of nivolumab. Receptors originate from a human donor with classical Hodgkin lymphoma. The CDR3 runs from the conserved cysteine through the conserved F or W. D genes are given only for firm matches. The size entry is marked missing in some rows and otherwise reads once, few, many or a size class.

V gene: TRBV5-4; J gene: TRBJ2-7; D gene: NA; CDR3 length: 13; clone size: NA; CDR3 protein: CASSQGHSYEQYF; CDR3 DNA: TGTGCCAGCAGCCAGGGACACTCCTACGAGCAGTACTTC
V gene: TRBV2; J gene: TRBJ2-2; D gene: TRBD2; CDR3 length: 16; clone size: NA; CDR3 protein: CASSDWRGGPSGELFF; CDR3 DNA: TGTGCCAGCAGTGATTGGCGGGGGGGCCCGAGCGGGGAGCTGTTTTTT
V gene: TRBV10-2; J gene: TRBJ2-2; D gene: NA; CDR3 length: 13; clone size: NA; CDR3 protein: CASSESASGELFF; CDR3 DNA: TGCGCCAGCAGTGAGAGCGCTTCCGGGGAGCTGTTTTTT
V gene: TRBV28; J gene: TRBJ2-3; D gene: NA; CDR3 length: 16; clone size: NA; CDR3 protein: CASSFVGAPPTDTQYF; CDR3 DNA: TGTGCCAGCAGTTTTGTGGGGGCTCCCCCCACAGATACGCAGTATTTT
V gene: TRBV9; J gene: TRBJ2-1; D gene: TRBD1; CDR3 length: 14; clone size: NA; CDR3 protein: CASSLTGKWHEQFF; CDR3 DNA: TGTGCCAGCAGTCTGACAGGGAAGTGGCATGAGCAGTTCTTC
V gene: TRBV27; J gene: TRBJ2-1; D gene: NA; CDR3 length: 13; clone size: once; CDR3 protein: CASSLNNYNEQFF; CDR3 DNA: TGTGCCAGCAGTTTAAACAACTACAATGAGCAGTTCTTC
V gene: TRBV4-2; J gene: TRBJ2-7; D gene: TRBD2; CDR3 length: 14; clone size: NA; CDR3 protein: CASSQGGTSFEQYF; CDR3 DNA: TGTGCCAGCAGCCAAGGTGGGACTAGTTTCGAGCAGTACTTC
V gene: TRBV27; J gene: TRBJ2-7; D gene: NA; CDR3 length: 15; clone size: NA; CDR3 protein: CASSPLPPVSYEQYF; CDR3 DNA: TGTGCCAGCAGTCCCCTACCCCCTGTTTCCTACGAGCAGTACTTC
V gene: TRBV28; J gene: TRBJ2-7; D gene: NA; CDR3 length: 15; clone size: NA; CDR3 protein: CASTVAGSASYEQYF; CDR3 DNA: TGTGCCAGCACCGTCGCAGGGTCAGCCTCCTACGAGCAGTACTTC
V gene: TRBV19; J gene: TRBJ2-7; D gene: NA; CDR3 length: 15; clone size: NA; CDR3 protein: CASSIGQRPGYEQYF; CDR3 DNA: TGTGCCAGTAGTATAGGACAGCGACCAGGTTACGAGCAGTACTTC
V gene: TRBV7-9; J gene: TRBJ2-1; D gene: NA; CDR3 length: 12; clone size: NA; CDR3 protein: CASSLVYNEQFF; CDR3 DNA: TGTGCCAGCAGCTTAGTGTACAATGAGCAGTTCTTC
V gene: TRBV27; J gene: TRBJ1-3; D gene: NA; CDR3 length: 14; clone size: NA; CDR3 protein: CASSLTGTGNTIYF; CDR3 DNA: TGTGCCAGCAGTTTAACAGGGACTGGAAACACCATATATTTT
V gene: TRBV10-3; J gene: TRBJ1-1; D gene: NA; CDR3 length: 13; clone size: NA; CDR3 protein: CAAQGGENTEAFF; CDR3 DNA: TGTGCCGCACAGGGTGGTGAGAACACTGAAGCTTTCTTT
V gene: TRBV19; J gene: TRBJ2-5; D gene: NA; CDR3 length: 14; clone size: NA; CDR3 protein: CASSPDRVQETQYF; CDR3 DNA: TGTGCCAGTAGTCCCGACCGGGTTCAAGAGACCCAGTACTTC
V gene: TRBV7-9; J gene: TRBJ2-2; D gene: NA; CDR3 length: 13; clone size: NA; CDR3 protein: CASSPGVVGELFF; CDR3 DNA: TGTGCCAGCAGCCCAGGGGTAGTCGGGGAGCTGTTTTTT
V gene: TRBV5-1; J gene: TRBJ2-1; D gene: TRBD2; CDR3 length: 18; clone size: NA; CDR3 protein: CASSLVLAGGPPYNEQFF; CDR3 DNA: TGCGCCAGCAGCTTGGTACTAGCGGGAGGCCCCCCCTACAATGAGCAGTTCTTC
V gene: TRBV6-5; J gene: TRBJ2-5; D gene: NA; CDR3 length: 14; clone size: NA; CDR3 protein: CASSWGRGWETQYF; CDR3 DNA: TGTGCCAGCAGTTGGGGCAGGGGTTGGGAGACCCAGTACTTC
V gene: TRBV7-2; J gene: TRBJ2-1; D gene: TRBD2; CDR3 length: 16; clone size: once; CDR3 protein: CASSLVASGSADEQFF; CDR3 DNA: TGTGCCAGCAGCTTAGTTGCTAGCGGGAGTGCCGATGAGCAGTTCTTC
V gene: TRBV5-1; J gene: TRBJ2-3; D gene: TRBD2; CDR3 length: 15; clone size: NA; CDR3 protein: CASSFSGAYPDTQYF; CDR3 DNA: TGCGCCAGCAGCTTTAGCGGGGCGTACCCAGATACGCAGTATTTT
V gene: TRBV7-2; J gene: TRBJ2-5; D gene: TRBD2; CDR3 length: 15; clone size: NA; CDR3 protein: CASSKGLAGGQTQYF; CDR3 DNA: TGTGCCAGCAGCAAAGGACTAGCGGGGGGCCAGACCCAGTACTTC
V gene: TRBV6-4; J gene: TRBJ1-2; D gene: NA; CDR3 length: 15; clone size: few; CDR3 protein: CASSDGNRATGGYTF; CDR3 DNA: TGTGCCAGCAGTGACGGGAACAGGGCTACGGGCGGCTACACCTTC
V gene: TRBV29-1; J gene: TRBJ2-7; D gene: TRBD1; CDR3 length: 15; clone size: NA; CDR3 protein: CSVLNQDRASYEQYF; CDR3 DNA: TGCAGCGTTCTGAACCAGGACAGGGCGTCCTACGAGCAGTACTTC
V gene: TRBV7-9; J gene: TRBJ1-3; D gene: NA; CDR3 length: 15; clone size: NA; CDR3 protein: CASSAQGPGGNTIYF; CDR3 DNA: TGTGCCAGCAGCGCGCAGGGACCGGGTGGAAACACCATATATTTT
V gene: TRBV6-5; J gene: TRBJ1-2; D gene: NA; CDR3 length: 14; clone size: NA; CDR3 protein: CASRSHGTVYGYTF; CDR3 DNA: TGTGCCAGCAGGTCACACGGAACGGTTTATGGCTACACCTTC
V gene: TRBV7-2; J gene: TRBJ1-1; D gene: NA; CDR3 length: 12; clone size: NA; CDR3 protein: CASSLWSTEAFF; CDR3 DNA: TGTGCCAGCAGCTTATGGTCCACTGAAGCTTTCTTT
V gene: TRBV5-1; J gene: TRBJ1-1; D gene: NA; CDR3 length: 14; clone size: once; CDR3 protein: CASSLVGAGAEAFF; CDR3 DNA: TGCGCCAGCAGCTTGGTTGGGGCGGGGGCTGAAGCTTTCTTT
V gene: TRBV11-2; J gene: TRBJ2-7; D gene: NA; CDR3 length: 15; clone size: once; CDR3 protein: CASSRNSGVNYEQYF; CDR3 DNA: TGTGCCAGCAGCCGCAACTCTGGGGTTAACTACGAGCAGTACTTC
V gene: TRBV2; J gene: TRBJ2-7; D gene: TRBD1; CDR3 length: 17; clone size: NA; CDR3 protein: CASSRGHRGPGSYEQYF; CDR3 DNA: TGTGCCAGCAGCCGTGGTCACAGGGGGCCTGGCTCCTACGAGCAGTACTTC
V gene: TRBV5-5; J gene: TRBJ2-4; D gene: NA; CDR3 length: 16; clone size: NA; CDR3 protein: CASSPDRSLAKNIQYF; CDR3 DNA: TGTGCCAGCAGCCCCGACAGGAGCTTAGCCAAAAACATTCAGTACTTC
V gene: TRBV2; J gene: TRBJ1-2; D gene: NA; CDR3 length: 15; clone size: NA; CDR3 protein: CASSLERGVGYGYTF; CDR3 DNA: TGTGCCAGCAGTCTCGAAAGGGGGGTAGGCTATGGCTACACCTTC
V gene: TRBV6-6; J gene: TRBJ2-7; D gene: NA; CDR3 length: 14; clone size: NA; CDR3 protein: CASRQPRTLGEQYF; CDR3 DNA: TGTGCCAGCAGACAGCCCCGGACCCTCGGCGAGCAGTACTTC
V gene: TRBV27; J gene: TRBJ2-7; D gene: NA; CDR3 length: 14; clone size: once; CDR3 protein: CASSLGRSSGEQYF; CDR3 DNA: TGTGCCAGCAGTTTAGGACGATCTTCGGGGGAGCAGTACTTC
V gene: TRBV27; J gene: TRBJ2-1; D gene: TRBD2; CDR3 length: 16; clone size: NA; CDR3 protein: CASSLLLAGGNNEQFF; CDR3 DNA: TGTGCCAGCAGTTTACTTCTAGCGGGAGGGAACAATGAGCAGTTCTTC
V gene: TRBV6-5; J gene: TRBJ2-7; D gene: NA; CDR3 length: 11; clone size: few; CDR3 protein: CASSYGGEQYF; CDR3 DNA: TGTGCCAGCAGTTACGGGGGAGAGCAGTACTTC
V gene: TRBV28; J gene: TRBJ2-1; D gene: NA; CDR3 length: 14; clone size: NA; CDR3 protein: CASRPFGVDNEQFF; CDR3 DNA: TGTGCCAGCCGCCCATTTGGGGTCGACAATGAGCAGTTCTTC
V gene: TRBV27; J gene: TRBJ2-1; D gene: NA; CDR3 length: 15; clone size: NA; CDR3 protein: CASSLPDRQHNEQFF; CDR3 DNA: TGTGCCAGCAGTTTACCCGACAGGCAACACAATGAGCAGTTCTTC
V gene: TRBV11-2; J gene: TRBJ2-7; D gene: NA; CDR3 length: 14; clone size: NA; CDR3 protein: CASSFGQLSYEQYF; CDR3 DNA: TGTGCCAGCAGCTTTGGACAGCTTTCTTACGAGCAGTACTTC
V gene: TRBV19; J gene: TRBJ1-2; D gene: NA; CDR3 length: 12; clone size: NA; CDR3 protein: CASRGGRFGYTF; CDR3 DNA: TGTGCCAGTCGCGGGGGTCGTTTTGGCTACACCTTC
V gene: TRBV7-9; J gene: TRBJ1-2; D gene: NA; CDR3 length: 12; clone size: once; CDR3 protein: CASSADGYGYTF; CDR3 DNA: TGTGCCAGCAGCGCAGACGGATATGGCTACACCTTC
V gene: TRBV29-1; J gene: TRBJ2-2; D gene: TRBD2; CDR3 length: 14; clone size: many; CDR3 protein: CSVDAGETTGELFF; CDR3 DNA: TGCAGCGTTGACGCGGGAGAGACCACCGGGGAGCTGTTTTTT
V gene: TRBV5-1; J gene: TRBJ2-3; D gene: NA; CDR3 length: 14; clone size: NA; CDR3 protein: CASSFTGTTDTQYF; CDR3 DNA: TGCGCCAGCAGCTTTACAGGGACCACAGATACGCAGTATTTT
V gene: TRBV6-1; J gene: TRBJ2-5; D gene: TRBD1; CDR3 length: 14; clone size: NA; CDR3 protein: CASSETGFEETQYF; CDR3 DNA: TGTGCCAGCAGCGAGACAGGGTTCGAGGAGACCCAGTACTTC
V gene: TRBV28; J gene: TRBJ2-6; D gene: TRBD2; CDR3 length: 24; clone size: NA; CDR3 protein: CASSLRGPGPRLAETFSGANVLTF; CDR3 DNA: TGTGCCAGCAGTTTACGCGGACCCGGACCAAGACTAGCGGAAACTTTCTCTGGGGCCAACGTCCTGACTTTC
V gene: TRBV5-6; J gene: TRBJ1-2; D gene: TRBD1; CDR3 length: 14; clone size: NA; CDR3 protein: CASSGRDRFRGYTF; CDR3 DNA: TGTGCCAGCAGCGGCCGGGACAGGTTTCGTGGCTACACCTTC
V gene: TRBV10-3; J gene: TRBJ1-1; D gene: NA; CDR3 length: 15; clone size: NA; CDR3 protein: CAIKISGTQNTEAFF; CDR3 DNA: TGTGCCATCAAGATTTCCGGGACACAGAACACTGAAGCTTTCTTT
V gene: TRBV4-2; J gene: TRBJ2-3; D gene: NA; CDR3 length: 18; clone size: NA; CDR3 protein: CASSQDIPGTRDSDTQYF; CDR3 DNA: TGTGCCAGCAGCCAGGATATTCCCGGGACTCGTGATTCAGATACGCAGTATTTT
V gene: TRBV28; J gene: TRBJ2-1; D gene: NA; CDR3 length: 14; clone size: NA; CDR3 protein: CASSLALLGNEQFF; CDR3 DNA: TGTGCCAGCAGTTTAGCACTTCTCGGGAATGAGCAGTTCTTC
V gene: TRBV27; J gene: TRBJ2-5; D gene: NA; CDR3 length: 14; clone size: NA; CDR3 protein: CASSLSWNQETQYF; CDR3 DNA: TGTGCCAGCAGTTTATCCTGGAACCAAGAGACCCAGTACTTC
V gene: TRBV2; J gene: TRBJ2-7; D gene: NA; CDR3 length: 14; clone size: NA; CDR3 protein: CASSDGTKLYEQYF; CDR3 DNA: TGTGCCAGCAGTGACGGAACAAAACTCTACGAGCAGTACTTC
V gene: TRBV19; J gene: TRBJ1-6; D gene: NA; CDR3 length: 15; clone size: few; CDR3 protein: CASSTDSSYNSPLHF; CDR3 DNA: TGTGCCAGTAGTACCGATAGCTCCTATAATTCACCCCTCCACTTT
V gene: TRBV7-9; J gene: TRBJ2-5; D gene: NA; CDR3 length: 11; clone size: NA; CDR3 protein: CASARGETQYF; CDR3 DNA: TGTGCCAGCGCTAGGGGAGAGACCCAGTACTTC
V gene: TRBV19; J gene: TRBJ1-5; D gene: NA; CDR3 length: 16; clone size: NA; CDR3 protein: CASSIGLGRSNQPQHF; CDR3 DNA: TGTGCCAGTAGTATTGGACTCGGCAGGTCCAATCAGCCCCAGCATTTT
V gene: TRBV6-6; J gene: TRBJ1-2; D gene: NA; CDR3 length: 11; clone size: NA; CDR3 protein: CASSPGFGYTF; CDR3 DNA: TGTGCCAGCAGCCCCGGATTTGGCTACACCTTC
V gene: TRBV28; J gene: TRBJ1-2; D gene: NA; CDR3 length: 16; clone size: NA; CDR3 protein: CASSSLDGARSYGYTF; CDR3 DNA: TGTGCCAGCAGTTCCCTCGACGGGGCAAGGAGCTATGGCTACACCTTC
V gene: TRBV19; J gene: TRBJ1-5; D gene: NA; CDR3 length: 13; clone size: NA; CDR3 protein: CASSIEGSQPQHF; CDR3 DNA: TGTGCCAGTAGTATAGAGGGGAGTCAGCCCCAGCATTTT
V gene: TRBV5-1; J gene: TRBJ1-5; D gene: NA; CDR3 length: 14; clone size: NA; CDR3 protein: CASSLGDGNQPQHF; CDR3 DNA: TGCGCCAGCAGCCTAGGGGATGGTAATCAGCCCCAGCATTTT
V gene: TRBV9; J gene: TRBJ2-7; D gene: TRBD2; CDR3 length: 15; clone size: NA; CDR3 protein: CASSVGGGGAWEQYF; CDR3 DNA: TGTGCCAGCAGCGTAGGCGGCGGGGGGGCCTGGGAGCAGTACTTC
V gene: TRBV2; J gene: TRBJ2-7; D gene: NA; CDR3 length: 12; clone size: NA; CDR3 protein: CASNGQTYEQYF; CDR3 DNA: TGTGCCAGCAACGGGCAGACCTACGAGCAGTACTTC
V gene: TRBV19; J gene: TRBJ2-7; D gene: TRBD1; CDR3 length: 15; clone size: NA; CDR3 protein: CASSTPRDRPYEQYF; CDR3 DNA: TGTGCCAGTAGTACCCCACGGGACAGACCCTACGAGCAGTACTTC
V gene: TRBV20-1; J gene: TRBJ2-7; D gene: NA; CDR3 length: 11; clone size: NA; CDR3 protein: CSAYRPGEQYF; CDR3 DNA: TGCAGTGCCTACCGACCGGGCGAGCAGTACTTC